Each of the 22 T cell receptor beta chains below was sequenced from the same sample in a study of OX40 agonist ivuxolimab in advanced cancers. Clones were sequenced by immunoSEQ multiplex PCR, and TCRdb holds only the in-frame ones, with some missing. This table has about 94,000 clones, more than 75% appearing once. The source material was CD4+ or CD8+ T cells sorted from blood, sampled in a trial of the OX40 agonist ivuxolimab. The origin of the receptors is an adult with an advanced solid tumor such as melanoma, head and neck, liver or kidney cancer.

V and J are TRBV7-2 and TRBJ1-2; D not certain. Trimming cost V 5 bases and J 6 bases, with 16 bases left between them. The CDR3 loop spans 14 amino acids. The germline gives CDR1 SGHTA, CDR2 FQGNSA. CDR3 sequence (DNA): TGTGCCAGCAGCCTCGCGTCACGGTCGGATGGCTACACCTTC. Residues: CASSLASRSDGYTF. The full variable domain, completed using reference TRBV7-2 and TRBJ1-2, is GAGVSQSPSNKVTEKGKDVELRCDPISGHTALYWYRQSLGQGLEFLIYFQGNSAPDKSGLPSDRFSAERTGGSVSTLTIQRTQQEDSAVYLCASSLASRSDGYTFGSGTRLTVV.

The chain links TRBV2 to TRBJ2-7; D is possibly TRBD1 or TRBD2 (5 bases each). The V gene's germline CDR1 is SNHLY and CDR2 FYNNEI. V shed 7 bases and J shed 7 bases, with 17 bases lying between them. The CDR3 has 13 residues. The CDR3 sequence: CASTGAGPREQYF. CDR3 in DNA: TGTGCCAGCACCGGGGCAGGGCCGCGGGAGCAGTACTTC.

V gene TRBV2 combines with J gene TRBJ1-1; D is perhaps TRBD1 (6 bases). CDR3 size: 13 residues. The V end was cut by 11 bases, the J end by 1 base, with 14 bases between. The V gene's germline CDR1 is SNHLY and CDR2 FYNNEI. CDR3 residues: CAGTTGTNTEAFF. The CDR3 bases are TGTGCCGGAACCACAGGGACGAACACTGAAGCTTTCTTT. The full variable domain, with the rest looked up from reference TRBV2 and TRBJ1-1, is EPEVTQTPSHQVTQMGQEVILRCVPISNHLYFYWYRQILGQKVEFLVSFYNNEISEKSEIFDDQFSVERPDGSNFTLKIRSTKLEDSAMYFCAGTTGTNTEAFFGQGTRLTVV.

The gene calls are TRBV10-3 and TRBJ1-1, with 8 bases fitting TRBD1. Trimming took 7 bases from V and 3 from J; bases not matched to a gene: 10. CDR1 is ENHRY and CDR2 is SYGVKD in the germline V gene. The CDR3 is 15 amino acids. CDR3 sequence: CAITRTGIIHTEAFF. The CDR3 bases are TGTGCCATCACCCGGACAGGGATTATCCACACTGAAGCTTTCTTT.

Only a few counts were recorded for this clone. The V and J genes are TRBV27 and TRBJ1-6, with 7 bases that match TRBD1. CDR3 length: 15 amino acids. V lost 6 bases, J lost 9 bases, and 11 bases stayed unmatched. The germline V gene has CDR1 MNHEY and CDR2 SMNVEV (reference sequence). The CDR3 reads CASSPRQGSSSPLHF. The CDR3 DNA sequence: TGTGCCAGCAGCCCCAGACAGGGATCGAGTTCACCCCTCCACTTT.

The chain joins TRBV4-2 to TRBJ2-5; 16 bases map to TRBD2. This CDR3 contains 18 residues. J gave up 5 bases and V 3 bases, and 9 bases lay outside the gene matches. The germline V gene has CDR1 LGHNA and CDR2 YNFKEQ. The chain's CDR3 is CASSHAGTSGGVRETQYF. CDR3 DNA: TGTGCCAGCAGCCACGCCGGGACTAGCGGGGGGGTTCGGGAGACCCAGTACTTC.

The chain couples TRBV27 to TRBJ2-7; 9 positions match TRBD1. Germline V gene data show CDR1 as MNHEY and CDR2 as SMNVEV (reference sequence). The CDR3 is 14 amino acids. Trimming at V came to 7 bases and at J to 5 bases, leaving 9 bases not matched to a gene. CDR3 DNA sequence: TGTGCCAGCACCCCCGGGACAGGGAACAACGAGCAGTACTTC. This translates into CASTPGTGNNEQYF.

This sequence joins TRBV6-1 and TRBJ2-2, with unresolved D. This CDR3 has 10 residues. Deletions cut 8 bases from V and 4 bases from J, with 2 bases between. The V gene's germline CDR1 is MNHNS and CDR2 SASEGT. The DNA for the CDR3 is TGTGCCAGCTCCACCGGGGAGCTGTTTTTT. It is translated as CASSTGELFF.

This clone was seen once. V usage is TRBV6-5 and J usage is TRBJ2-7; maybe TRBD1 (5 bases). V was shortened by 0 bases and J by 1 base, with 7 bases between the two germline ends. The CDR3 has 14 residues. Germline V lookup: CDR1 MNHEY, CDR2 SVGAGI. The CDR3 is CASSYSTVSYEQYF. The CDR3, as DNA: TGTGCCAGCAGTTACTCGACAGTGTCCTACGAGCAGTACTTC.

This chain connects TRBV6-5 to TRBJ1-5; D remains ambiguous. V lost 8 bases and J lost 0, with 11 bases in between. Germline CDR1 is MNHEY and CDR2 is SVGAGI. This CDR3 comprises 14 residues. This CDR3 reads CASSKASSNQPQHF. Written as DNA, the CDR3 is TGTGCCAGCTCGAAAGCGAGTAGCAATCAGCCCCAGCATTTT.

This clone came up a few times. V and J are TRBV7-9 and TRBJ2-7, with TRBD2 identical over 9 bases. This CDR3 is built from 14 residues. CDR1 SEHNR and CDR2 FQNEAQ come from the germline V gene (reference sequence). Trimming at V came to 4 bases and at J to 9 bases, leaving 10 bases not matched to a gene. CDR3 sequence (DNA): TGTGCCAGCAGCTCCGAGGGGACTAGCAGAACGCAGTACTTC. It translates to CASSSEGTSRTQYF.

V is TRBV2 and J is TRBJ2-3, with 14 bases aligning to TRBD2. Germline assignment: CDR1 SNHLY and CDR2 FYNNEI. CDR3 size: 15 residues. V lost 6 bases, J lost 4 bases, and 3 bases stayed unmatched. The CDR3 loop is CASRPTSGGADTQYF. For the CDR3, the DNA is TGTGCCAGCAGACCGACTAGCGGGGGGGCAGATACGCAGTATTTT.

There are a few counts of this clone. The rearrangement links TRBV6-5 to TRBJ2-7, with D possibly matching TRBD2 (5 bases). V was cut by 11 bases and J by 0 bases, with 8 bases left in between. The CDR3 length is 11 residues. CDR1 is MNHEY and CDR2 is SVGAGI in the germline V gene. The CDR3 DNA follows: TGTGCCGTCACTAGCTCCTACGAGCAGTACTTC. It specifies CAVTSSYEQYF.

This clone came up once. The V and J genes are TRBV4-1 and TRBJ1-5; D is unresolved. With 0 bases removed from V and 2 bases from J, the gap between germline ends came to 8 bases. The CDR3 consists of 15 residues. Per germline, CDR1 MGHRA and CDR2 YSYEKL. DNA of the CDR3: TGCGCCAGCAGCCAAGATTCGGTGGGCAATCAGCCCCAGCATTTT. Translating gives CASSQDSVGNQPQHF.

The V and J genes are TRBV2 and TRBJ2-7, with TRBD1 identical over 8 bases. In germline, CDR1 is SNHLY, CDR2 FYNNEI. This CDR3 is 15 amino acids long. V lost 4 bases to trimming and J lost 2 bases; unmatched junction nucleotides: 7. Here the CDR3 DNA reads TGTGCCAGCAGTGGATTCGAGACAGGGGCCTACGAGCAGTACTTC. It is translated as CASSGFETGAYEQYF.

This chain links TRBV9 with TRBJ2-2; 8 bases map to TRBD2. This CDR3 contains 15 residues. V shed 4 bases, J shed 5 bases, and the junction held 7 bases outside the gene matches. CDR1 is SGDLS, CDR2 YYNGEE, per germline. This CDR3 reads CASSLTSGLTGELFF. For the CDR3, the DNA is TGTGCCAGCAGCCTAACTAGCGGACTTACCGGGGAGCTGTTTTTT.

The chain uses TRBV4-2 and TRBJ1-2; perhaps TRBD1 as D (6 bases). The CDR3 is 13 amino acids. Germline assignment: CDR1 LGHNA and CDR2 YNFKEQ. Trimming shortened V by 2 bases and J by 6 bases, and 10 bases separated the two germline ends. CDR3 DNA: TGTGCCAGCAGCCAACCCCCAGGGGATGGCTACACCTTC. The encoded protein is CASSQPPGDGYTF.

This sequence joins TRBV11-2 and TRBJ1-3; D unclear. The length of the CDR3 is 15 residues. With 1 base removed from V and 4 bases from J, the gap between germline ends came to 11 bases. The V gene's germline CDR1 is SGHAT and CDR2 FQNNGV. CDR3 residues: CASSLGVRSGNTIYF. Written as DNA, the CDR3 is TGTGCCAGCAGCTTAGGGGTGCGGAGCGGAAACACCATATATTTT.

The chain links TRBV6-4 to TRBJ1-5; possible D gene TRBD1, 6 bases. The CDR3 sequence is 14 residues long. Trimming removed 0 bases from V and 7 bases from J, with 10 bases in between. Germline V gene lookup returns CDR1 MRHNA and CDR2 SNTAGT. The CDR3 region is CASSDSQGGQPQHF. CDR3 in DNA: TGTGCCAGCAGTGACTCACAGGGTGGCCAGCCCCAGCATTTT.

The CDR3 here is CASSLGPLGLGNTIYF. DNA of the CDR3: TGTGCCAGCAGCTTAGGCCCGTTGGGGCTGGGAAACACCATATATTTT. The rearrangement links TRBV13 to TRBJ1-3; tentative D call: TRBD1 (5 bases). This CDR3 spans 16 amino acids. V lost 0 bases to trimming and J lost 4 bases, with 13 bases between them. Looked up from germline, CDR1 is PRHDT and CDR2 is FYEKMQ (reference sequence).

A single count supports this clone. The chain recombines TRBV11-3 with TRBJ2-2, with D possibly TRBD2 on 5 matching bases. CDR1 and CDR2 (germline): SGHNT, YENEEA. The V and J ends lost 3 bases and 3 bases respectively, with 8 bases between them. This CDR3 is 14 amino acids long. The CDR3 nucleotides read TGTGCCAGCAGCTTTTTGGGAGACACCGGGGAGCTGTTTTTT. This translates into CASSFLGDTGELFF.

The chain has TRBV18 and TRBJ1-2, with 7 bases that match TRBD1. Germline lookup yields CDR1 KGHSH and CDR2 LQKENI. The CDR3 has 16 amino acids. V lost 2 bases to trimming and J lost 4 bases; unmatched junction nucleotides: 10. The CDR3 region is CASSPAPGTEGYGYTF. The DNA for the CDR3 is TGTGCCAGCTCACCAGCCCCAGGGACAGAGGGCTATGGCTACACCTTC.